This passage covers 5 T cell receptor beta chains from one sample sequenced in a study of T cells after yellow fever vaccination. MiXCR was run by TCRdb on the 5' RACE reads, yielding one entry per CDR3 protein. The sample shows roughly 330,000 distinct CDR3 sequences, around 3.9% of them seen only once. The input for sequencing was PBMCs, taken 5 days after the yellow fever booster vaccination. The origin of the receptors is a young man who received the YFV17D yellow fever vaccine.

The V call is TRBV3-1, the J call TRBJ1-3, with 11 bases lining up with TRBD1. V lost 4 bases and J lost 5; bases outside the gene matches: 4. Looked up from germline, CDR1 is LGHDT and CDR2 is YNNKEL (reference sequence). The CDR3 is 15 amino acids. CDR3 nucleotide sequence: TGTGCCAGCAGCCTCGGACAGGGGGCTAGAAACACCATATATTTT. Its translation is CASSLGQGARNTIYF.

The chain uses TRBV13 and TRBJ2-3; TRBD2 aligns across 13 bases. The junction had 10 bases not matched to a gene; V was cut back by 5 bases and J by 2 bases. CDR1 is PRHDT and CDR2 is FYEKMQ in the germline V gene (reference sequence). The CDR3 is made up of 18 amino acids. CDR3 nucleotide sequence: TGTGCCAGCAGCCAAAAGATAGGGACTAGCGGGGTCACAGATACGCAGTATTTT. This sequence encodes CASSQKIGTSGVTDTQYF.

This clonotype was counted at least ten times. The chain is built from TRBV20-1 and TRBJ2-5, with D uncertain. The CDR3 loop spans 12 amino acids. From germline, CDR1 is DFQATT and CDR2 SNEGSKA (reference sequence). Deletions cut 3 bases from V and 4 bases from J, with 9 bases between. The CDR3 protein is CSARRRVETQYF. The CDR3 DNA reads TGCAGTGCTAGGCGGCGTGTAGAGACCCAGTACTTC.

The sample holds a few counts of this clonotype. The chain carries TRBV12-3 or TRBV12-4 and TRBJ2-1; 10 bases are a match to TRBD2. This CDR3 is 16 amino acids long. Losses at the gene ends were 2 bases for V and 6 bases for J; bases not matched to a gene: 7. CDR3 in DNA: TGTGCCAGCAGTTTAAGGGGGCTAGCGGGGGTCAATGAGCAGTTCTTC. Its translation: CASSLRGLAGVNEQFF.

This clonotype was picked up many times. The chain employs TRBV7-8 and TRBJ1-4; the match to TRBD1 covers 7 bases. V shed 2 bases, J shed 5 bases, and the junction held 8 bases outside the gene matches. The CDR3 loop spans 16 amino acids. CDR1 and CDR2 from the germline V gene are SGHVS and FQNEAQ. The CDR3 here is CASSLKWDRLNEKLFF. In nucleotides, the CDR3 is TGTGCCAGCAGCTTAAAGTGGGACAGATTAAATGAAAAACTGTTTTTT.